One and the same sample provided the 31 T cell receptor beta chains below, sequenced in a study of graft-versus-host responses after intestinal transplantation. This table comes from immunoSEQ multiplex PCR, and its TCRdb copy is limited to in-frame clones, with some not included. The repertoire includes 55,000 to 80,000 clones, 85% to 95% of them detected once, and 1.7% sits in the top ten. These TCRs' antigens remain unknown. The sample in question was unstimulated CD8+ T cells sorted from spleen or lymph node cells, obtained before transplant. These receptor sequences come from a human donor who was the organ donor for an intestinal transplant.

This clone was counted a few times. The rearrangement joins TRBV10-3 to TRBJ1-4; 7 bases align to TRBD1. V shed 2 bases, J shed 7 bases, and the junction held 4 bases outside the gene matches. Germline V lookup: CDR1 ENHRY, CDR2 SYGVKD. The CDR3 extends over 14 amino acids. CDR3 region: CAISEGQEAEKLFF. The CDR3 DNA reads TGTGCCATCAGTGAGGGACAGGAGGCTGAAAAACTGTTTTTT.

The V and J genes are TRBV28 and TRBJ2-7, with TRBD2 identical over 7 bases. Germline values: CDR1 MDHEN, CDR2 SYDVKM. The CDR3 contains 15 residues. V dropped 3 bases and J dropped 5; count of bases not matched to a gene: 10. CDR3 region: CASSFAGVFGHEQYF. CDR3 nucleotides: TGTGCCAGCAGTTTTGCGGGAGTATTTGGGCACGAGCAGTACTTC.

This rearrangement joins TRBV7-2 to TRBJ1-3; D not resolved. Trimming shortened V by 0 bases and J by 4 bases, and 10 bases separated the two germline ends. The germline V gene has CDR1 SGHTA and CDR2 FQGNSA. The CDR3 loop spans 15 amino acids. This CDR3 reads CASSLAGGGGNTIYF. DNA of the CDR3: TGTGCCAGCAGCTTAGCGGGAGGAGGCGGAAACACCATATATTTT.

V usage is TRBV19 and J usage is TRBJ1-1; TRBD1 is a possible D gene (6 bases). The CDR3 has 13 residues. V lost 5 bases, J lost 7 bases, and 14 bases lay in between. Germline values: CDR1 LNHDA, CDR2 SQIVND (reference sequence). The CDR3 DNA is TGTGCCAGTAGTCCGGATGGCAGGGGTGAAGCTTTCTTT. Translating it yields CASSPDGRGEAFF.

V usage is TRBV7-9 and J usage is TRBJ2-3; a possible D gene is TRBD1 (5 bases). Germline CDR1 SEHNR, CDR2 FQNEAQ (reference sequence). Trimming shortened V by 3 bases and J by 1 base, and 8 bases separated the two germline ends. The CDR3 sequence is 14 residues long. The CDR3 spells CASSFGQRTDTQYF. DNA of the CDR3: TGTGCCAGCAGCTTCGGACAACGCACAGATACGCAGTATTTT.

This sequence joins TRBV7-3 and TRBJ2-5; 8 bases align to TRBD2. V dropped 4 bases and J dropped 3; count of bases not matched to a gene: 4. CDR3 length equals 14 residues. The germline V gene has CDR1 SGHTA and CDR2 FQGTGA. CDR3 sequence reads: CASSSGGVEETQYF. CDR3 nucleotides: TGTGCCAGCAGCTCGGGGGGGGTGGAAGAGACCCAGTACTTC.

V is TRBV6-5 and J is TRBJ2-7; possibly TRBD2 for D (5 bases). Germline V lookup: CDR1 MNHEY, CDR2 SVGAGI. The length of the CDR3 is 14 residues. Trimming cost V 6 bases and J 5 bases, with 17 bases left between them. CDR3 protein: CASSSGSASDEQYF. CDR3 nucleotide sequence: TGTGCCAGCAGCTCGGGGAGTGCGTCCGACGAGCAGTACTTC.

In DNA form, the CDR3 reads TGTGCCAGCAGTTACTCGACCGACAGGGCAACAGATACGCAGTATTTT. This sequence encodes CASSYSTDRATDTQYF. The rearrangement uses TRBV6-5 and TRBJ2-3, with 7 bases aligning to TRBD1. Germline assignment: CDR1 MNHEY and CDR2 SVGAGI. CDR3 size: 16 residues. With 0 bases clipped from V and 3 bases from J, the junction kept 6 bases outside the gene matches.

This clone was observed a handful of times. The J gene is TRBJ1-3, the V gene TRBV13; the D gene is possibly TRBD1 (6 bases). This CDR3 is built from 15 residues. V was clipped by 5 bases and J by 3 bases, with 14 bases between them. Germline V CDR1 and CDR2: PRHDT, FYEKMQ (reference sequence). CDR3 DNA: TGTGCCAGCAGCCCCGACAGGAACCGTGGAAACACCATATATTTT. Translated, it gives CASSPDRNRGNTIYF. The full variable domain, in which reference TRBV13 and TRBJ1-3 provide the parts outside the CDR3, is AAGVIQSPRHLIKEKRETATLKCYPIPRHDTVYWYQQGPGQDPQFLISFYEKMQSDKGSIPDRFSAQQFSDYHSELNMSSLELGDSALYFCASSPDRNRGNTIYFGEGSWLTVV.

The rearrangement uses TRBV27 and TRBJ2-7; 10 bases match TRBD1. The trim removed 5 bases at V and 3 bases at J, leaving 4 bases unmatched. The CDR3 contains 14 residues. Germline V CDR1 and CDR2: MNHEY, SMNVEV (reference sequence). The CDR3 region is CASSPGTGDYEQYF. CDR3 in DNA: TGTGCCAGCAGTCCCGGGACAGGGGACTACGAGCAGTACTTC.

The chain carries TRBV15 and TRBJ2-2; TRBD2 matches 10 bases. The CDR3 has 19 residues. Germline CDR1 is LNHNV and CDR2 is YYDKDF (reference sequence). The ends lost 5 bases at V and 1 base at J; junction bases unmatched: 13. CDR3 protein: CATSGRRTSGLLNTGELFF. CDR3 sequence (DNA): TGTGCCACCAGCGGCCGGCGGACTAGCGGCCTCTTGAACACCGGGGAGCTGTTTTTT.

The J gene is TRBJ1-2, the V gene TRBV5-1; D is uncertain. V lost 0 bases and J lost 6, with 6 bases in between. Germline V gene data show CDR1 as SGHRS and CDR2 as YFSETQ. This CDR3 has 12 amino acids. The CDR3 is CASSLELDGYTF. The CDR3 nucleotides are TGCGCCAGCAGCTTGGAGCTCGATGGCTACACCTTC.

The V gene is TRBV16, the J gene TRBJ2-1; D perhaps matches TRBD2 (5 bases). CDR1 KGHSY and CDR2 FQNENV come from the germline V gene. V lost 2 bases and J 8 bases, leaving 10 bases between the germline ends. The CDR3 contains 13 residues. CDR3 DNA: TGTGCCAGCAGCCAAAGTGCGGGCGATGAGCAGTTCTTC. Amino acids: CASSQSAGDEQFF.

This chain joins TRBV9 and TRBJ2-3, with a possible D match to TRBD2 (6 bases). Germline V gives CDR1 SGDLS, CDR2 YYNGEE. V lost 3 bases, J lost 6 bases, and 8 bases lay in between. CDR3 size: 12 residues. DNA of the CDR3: TGTGCCAGCAGCGCCGGGGGTGATACGCAGTATTTT. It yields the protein CASSAGGDTQYF.

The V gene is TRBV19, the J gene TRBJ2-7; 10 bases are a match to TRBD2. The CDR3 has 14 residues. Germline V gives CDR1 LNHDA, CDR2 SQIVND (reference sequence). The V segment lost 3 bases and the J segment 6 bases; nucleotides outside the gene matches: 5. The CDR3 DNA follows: TGTGCCAGTAGTATCCGGCTAGCGGGAGTCGAGCAGTACTTC. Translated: CASSIRLAGVEQYF.

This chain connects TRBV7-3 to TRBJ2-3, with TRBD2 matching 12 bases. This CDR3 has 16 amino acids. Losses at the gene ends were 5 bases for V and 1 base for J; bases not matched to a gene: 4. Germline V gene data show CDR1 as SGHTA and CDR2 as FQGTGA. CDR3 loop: CASSLLAGGGTDTQYF. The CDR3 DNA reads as TGTGCCAGCAGCCTCCTAGCGGGAGGGGGCACAGATACGCAGTATTTT.

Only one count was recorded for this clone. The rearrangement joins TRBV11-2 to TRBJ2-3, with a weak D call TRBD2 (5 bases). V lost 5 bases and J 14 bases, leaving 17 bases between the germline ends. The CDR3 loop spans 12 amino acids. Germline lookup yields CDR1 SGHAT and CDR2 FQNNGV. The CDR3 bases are TGTGCCAGCAGCCCAACCGGAGGCGGCGGGTATTTT. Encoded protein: CASSPTGGGGYF.

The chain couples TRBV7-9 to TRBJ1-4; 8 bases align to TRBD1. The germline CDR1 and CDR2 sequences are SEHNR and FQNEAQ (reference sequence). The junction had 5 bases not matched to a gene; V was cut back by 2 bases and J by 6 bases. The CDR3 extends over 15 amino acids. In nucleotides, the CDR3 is TGTGCCAGCAGCTTACCCGGACAGGGTGATGAAAAACTGTTTTTT. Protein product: CASSLPGQGDEKLFF. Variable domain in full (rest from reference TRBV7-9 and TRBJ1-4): DTGVSQNPRHKITKRGQNVTFRCDPISEHNRLYWYRQTLGQGPEFLTYFQNEAQLEKSRLLSDRFSAERPKGSFSTLEIQRTEQGDSAMYLCASSLPGQGDEKLFFGSGTQLSVL.

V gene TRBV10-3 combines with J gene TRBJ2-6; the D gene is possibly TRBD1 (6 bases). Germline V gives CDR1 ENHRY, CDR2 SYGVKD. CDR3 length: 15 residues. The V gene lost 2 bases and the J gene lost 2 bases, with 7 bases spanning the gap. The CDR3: CAISEAGAGANVLTF. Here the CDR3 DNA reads TGTGCCATCAGTGAGGCAGGGGCTGGGGCCAACGTCCTGACTTTC.

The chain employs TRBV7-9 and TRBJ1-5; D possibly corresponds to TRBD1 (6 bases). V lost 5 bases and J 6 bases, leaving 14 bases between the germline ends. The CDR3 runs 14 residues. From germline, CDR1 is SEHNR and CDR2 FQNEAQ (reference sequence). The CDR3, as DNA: TGTGCCAGCAGCCCGGGGGGGGCTGTTCAGCCCCAGCATTTT. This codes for CASSPGGAVQPQHF.

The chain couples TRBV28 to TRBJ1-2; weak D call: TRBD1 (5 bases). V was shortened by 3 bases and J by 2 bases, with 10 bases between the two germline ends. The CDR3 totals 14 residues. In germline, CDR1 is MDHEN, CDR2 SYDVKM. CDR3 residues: CASSFSAGNYGYTF. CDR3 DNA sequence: TGTGCCAGCAGTTTCTCAGCAGGGAACTATGGCTACACCTTC.

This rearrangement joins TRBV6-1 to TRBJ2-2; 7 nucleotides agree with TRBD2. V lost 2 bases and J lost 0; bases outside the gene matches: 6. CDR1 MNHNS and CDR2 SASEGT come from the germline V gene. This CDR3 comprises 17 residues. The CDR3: CASSENWAGANTGELFF. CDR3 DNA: TGTGCCAGCAGTGAAAATTGGGCGGGGGCGAACACCGGGGAGCTGTTTTTT.

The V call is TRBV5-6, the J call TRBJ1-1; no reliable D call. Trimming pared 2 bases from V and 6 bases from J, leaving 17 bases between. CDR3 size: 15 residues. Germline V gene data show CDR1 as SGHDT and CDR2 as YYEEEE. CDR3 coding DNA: TGTGCCAGCAGCTTATTAGCCTGGAGATTCTCTGAAGCTTTCTTT. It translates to CASSLLAWRFSEAFF. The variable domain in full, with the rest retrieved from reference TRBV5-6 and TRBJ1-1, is DAGVTQSPTHLIKTRGQQVTLRCSPKSGHDTVSWYQQALGQGPQFIFQYYEEEERQRGNFPDRFSGHQFPNYSSELNVNALLLGDSALYLCASSLLAWRFSEAFFGQGTRLTVV.

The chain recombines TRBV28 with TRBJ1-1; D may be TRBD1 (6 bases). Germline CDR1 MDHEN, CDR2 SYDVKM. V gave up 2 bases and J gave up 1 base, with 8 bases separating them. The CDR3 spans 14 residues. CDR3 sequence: CASSLQTGNTEAFF. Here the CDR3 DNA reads TGTGCCAGCAGTTTACAGACAGGGAACACTGAAGCTTTCTTT.

CDR3 bases: TGTGCCAGCAGCTTAGAAGGACTAGCGGGAACCCTGAACTCCTACGAGCAGTACTTC. It translates to CASSLEGLAGTLNSYEQYF. The chain links TRBV7-9 to TRBJ2-7, with 12 nucleotides matching TRBD2. The CDR3 runs 19 residues. Germline V lookup: CDR1 SEHNR, CDR2 FQNEAQ (reference sequence). V was clipped by 1 base and J by 0 bases; unmatched bases: 10.

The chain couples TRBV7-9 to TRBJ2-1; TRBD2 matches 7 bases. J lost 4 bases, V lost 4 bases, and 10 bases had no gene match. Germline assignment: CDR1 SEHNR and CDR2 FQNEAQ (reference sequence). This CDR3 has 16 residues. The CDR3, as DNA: TGTGCCAGCAGCTCAAGACTAGCCAACCGTTACAATGAGCAGTTCTTC. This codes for CASSSRLANRYNEQFF.

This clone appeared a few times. The CDR3 region has the DNA TGTGCCAGCACCGGGACTAGCGGGCTACCAAGCACAGATACGCAGTATTTT. It encodes CASTGTSGLPSTDTQYF. This rearrangement joins TRBV28 to TRBJ2-3; the match to TRBD2 covers 12 bases. The germline CDR1 and CDR2 sequences are MDHEN and SYDVKM. The CDR3 totals 17 residues. Trimming cost V 7 bases and J 0 bases; bases outside gene matches: 8.

The CDR3 loop is CASSQDRRYADTQYF. Here the CDR3 DNA reads TGCGCCAGCAGCCAAGATCGGAGATATGCGGATACGCAGTATTTT. The V gene is TRBV4-3, the J gene TRBJ2-3; unclear D gene. The CDR3 length is 15 residues. Deletions cut 0 bases from V and 6 bases from J, with 13 bases between. Germline CDR1 is LGHNA and CDR2 is YSLEER.

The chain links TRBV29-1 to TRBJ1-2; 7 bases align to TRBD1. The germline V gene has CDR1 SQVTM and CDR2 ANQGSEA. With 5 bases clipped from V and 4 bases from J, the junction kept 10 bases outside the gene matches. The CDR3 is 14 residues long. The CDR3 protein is CSVPQGDSRYGYTF. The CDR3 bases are TGCAGCGTTCCCCAGGGGGACAGCCGCTATGGCTACACCTTC.

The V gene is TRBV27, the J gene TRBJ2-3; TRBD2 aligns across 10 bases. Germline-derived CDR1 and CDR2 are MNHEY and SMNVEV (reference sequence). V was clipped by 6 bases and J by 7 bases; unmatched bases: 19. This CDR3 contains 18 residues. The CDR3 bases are TGTGCCAGCAGACCACTCCCTTGGGGAAGCGGGAGGGCCAATACGCAGTATTTT. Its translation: CASRPLPWGSGRANTQYF.

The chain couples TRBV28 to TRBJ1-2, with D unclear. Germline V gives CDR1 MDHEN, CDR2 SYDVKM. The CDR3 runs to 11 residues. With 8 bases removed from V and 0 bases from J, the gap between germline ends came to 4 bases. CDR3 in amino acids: CASATNYGYTF. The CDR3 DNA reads TGTGCCAGCGCTACTAACTATGGCTACACCTTC.